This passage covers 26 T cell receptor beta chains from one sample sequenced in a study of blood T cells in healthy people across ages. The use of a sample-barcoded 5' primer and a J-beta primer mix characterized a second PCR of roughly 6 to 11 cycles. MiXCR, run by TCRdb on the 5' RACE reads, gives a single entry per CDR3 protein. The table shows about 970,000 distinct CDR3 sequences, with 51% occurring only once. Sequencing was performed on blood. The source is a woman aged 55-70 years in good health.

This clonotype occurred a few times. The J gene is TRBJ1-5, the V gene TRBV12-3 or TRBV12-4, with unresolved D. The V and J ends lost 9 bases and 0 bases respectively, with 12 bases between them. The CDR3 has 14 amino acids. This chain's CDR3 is CASRTAGSNQPQHF. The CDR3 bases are TGTGCCAGTAGAACGGCAGGTAGCAATCAGCCCCAGCATTTT.

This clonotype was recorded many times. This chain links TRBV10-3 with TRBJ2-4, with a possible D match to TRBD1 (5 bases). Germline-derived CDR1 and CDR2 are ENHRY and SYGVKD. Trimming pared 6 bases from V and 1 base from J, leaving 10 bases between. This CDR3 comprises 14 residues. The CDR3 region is CAISATAAKNIQYF. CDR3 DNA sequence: TGTGCCATCAGCGCGACAGCCGCCAAAAACATTCAGTACTTC.

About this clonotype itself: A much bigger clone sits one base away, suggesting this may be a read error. CDR3 bases: TGTGCCAGCACCCGGCCCTCGCCGAGGACTGCGCAGTATTTT. Amino acids: CASTRPSPRTAQYF. The V gene is TRBV12-3 or TRBV12-4, the J gene TRBJ2-3; maybe TRBD2 (5 bases). This CDR3 region has 14 residues. V lost 7 bases and J lost 10, with 21 bases in between.

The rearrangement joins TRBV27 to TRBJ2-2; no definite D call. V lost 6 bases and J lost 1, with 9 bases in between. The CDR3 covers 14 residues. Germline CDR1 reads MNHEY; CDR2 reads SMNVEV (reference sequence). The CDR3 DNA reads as TGTGCCAGCAGACCGCCCCAGAACACCGGGGAGCTGTTTTTT. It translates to CASRPPQNTGELFF.

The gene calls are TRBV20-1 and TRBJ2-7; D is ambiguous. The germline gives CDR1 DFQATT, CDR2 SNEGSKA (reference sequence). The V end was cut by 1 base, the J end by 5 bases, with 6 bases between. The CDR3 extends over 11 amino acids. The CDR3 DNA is TGCAGTGCTAGAGTCGTTAACGAGCAGTACTTC. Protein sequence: CSARVVNEQYF.

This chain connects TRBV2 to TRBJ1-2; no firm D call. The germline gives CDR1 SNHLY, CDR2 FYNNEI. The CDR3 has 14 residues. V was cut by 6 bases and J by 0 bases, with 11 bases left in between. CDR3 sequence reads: CASRIATTNYGYTF. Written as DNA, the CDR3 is TGTGCCAGCAGGATTGCCACTACTAACTATGGCTACACCTTC.

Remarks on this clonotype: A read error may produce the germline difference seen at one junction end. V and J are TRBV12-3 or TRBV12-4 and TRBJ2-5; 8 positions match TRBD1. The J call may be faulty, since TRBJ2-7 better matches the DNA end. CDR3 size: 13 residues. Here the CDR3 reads CAGSRGPFYEQYF. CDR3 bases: TGTGCCGGCAGCAGGGGGCCATTCTACGAGCAGTACTTC.

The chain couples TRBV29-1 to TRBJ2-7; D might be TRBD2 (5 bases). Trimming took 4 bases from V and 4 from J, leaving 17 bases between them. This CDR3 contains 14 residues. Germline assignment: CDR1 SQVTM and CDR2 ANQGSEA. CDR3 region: CSVVGGKWAYEQYF. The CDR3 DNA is TGCAGCGTTGTAGGAGGAAAATGGGCTTACGAGCAGTACTTC.

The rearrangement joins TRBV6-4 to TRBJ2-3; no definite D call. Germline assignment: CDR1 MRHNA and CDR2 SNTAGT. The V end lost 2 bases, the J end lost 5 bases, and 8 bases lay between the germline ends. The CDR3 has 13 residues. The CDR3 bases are TGTGCCAGCAGTGACACCCATGGAGATACGCAGTATTTT. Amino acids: CASSDTHGDTQYF.

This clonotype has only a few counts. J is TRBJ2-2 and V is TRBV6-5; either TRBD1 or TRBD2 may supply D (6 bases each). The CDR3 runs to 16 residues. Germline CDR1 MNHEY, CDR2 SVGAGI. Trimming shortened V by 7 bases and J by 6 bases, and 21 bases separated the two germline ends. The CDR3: CASTQEPGAGSGELFF. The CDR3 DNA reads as TGTGCCAGCACCCAAGAACCGGGGGCCGGGTCCGGGGAGCTGTTTTTT.

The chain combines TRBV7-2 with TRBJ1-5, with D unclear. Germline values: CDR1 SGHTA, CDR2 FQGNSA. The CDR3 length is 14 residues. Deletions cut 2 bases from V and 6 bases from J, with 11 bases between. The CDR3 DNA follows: TGTGCCAGCAGCTTAAGTGTGCGGGGTCAGCCCCAGCATTTT. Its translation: CASSLSVRGQPQHF.

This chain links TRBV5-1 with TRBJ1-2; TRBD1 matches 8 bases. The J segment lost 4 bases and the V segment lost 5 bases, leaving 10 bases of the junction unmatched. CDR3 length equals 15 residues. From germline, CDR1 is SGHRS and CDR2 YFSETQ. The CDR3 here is CASRTGTGFGYGYTF. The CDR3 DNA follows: TGCGCCAGCAGAACCGGGACAGGCTTTGGCTATGGCTACACCTTC.

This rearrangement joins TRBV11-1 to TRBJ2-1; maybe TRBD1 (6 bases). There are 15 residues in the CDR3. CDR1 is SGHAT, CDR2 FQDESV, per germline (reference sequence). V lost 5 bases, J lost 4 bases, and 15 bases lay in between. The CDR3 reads CASSTTGTHYNEQFF. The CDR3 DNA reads TGTGCCAGCAGCACGACCGGGACACATTACAATGAGCAGTTCTTC.

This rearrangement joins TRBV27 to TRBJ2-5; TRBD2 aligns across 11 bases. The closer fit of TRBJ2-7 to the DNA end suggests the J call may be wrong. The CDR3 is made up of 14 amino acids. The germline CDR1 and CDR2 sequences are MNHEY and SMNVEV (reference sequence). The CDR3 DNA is TGTGCCAGCAGGAGTAGCGGGAGGGGGGACGAGCAGTACTTC. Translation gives CASRSSGRGDEQYF.

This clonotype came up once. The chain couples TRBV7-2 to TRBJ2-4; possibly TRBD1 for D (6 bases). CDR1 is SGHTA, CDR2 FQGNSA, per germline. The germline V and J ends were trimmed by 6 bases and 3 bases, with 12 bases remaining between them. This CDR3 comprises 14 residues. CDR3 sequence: CASSFRDNKNIQYF. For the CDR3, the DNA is TGTGCCAGCAGTTTCCGGGACAACAAAAACATTCAGTACTTC.

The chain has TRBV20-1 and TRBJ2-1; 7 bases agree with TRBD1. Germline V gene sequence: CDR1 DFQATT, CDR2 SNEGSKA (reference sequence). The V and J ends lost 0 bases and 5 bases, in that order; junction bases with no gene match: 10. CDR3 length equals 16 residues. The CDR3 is CSAREPRQGPDNEQFF. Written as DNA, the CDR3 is TGCAGTGCTAGAGAGCCCCGACAGGGTCCCGACAATGAGCAGTTCTTC.

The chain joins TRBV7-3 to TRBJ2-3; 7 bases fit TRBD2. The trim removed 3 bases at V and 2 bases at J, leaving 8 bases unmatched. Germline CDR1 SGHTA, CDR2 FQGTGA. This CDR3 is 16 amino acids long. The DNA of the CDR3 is TGTGCCAGCAGCTTTGGGCTAGCGGCATACACAGATACGCAGTATTTT. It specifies CASSFGLAAYTDTQYF.

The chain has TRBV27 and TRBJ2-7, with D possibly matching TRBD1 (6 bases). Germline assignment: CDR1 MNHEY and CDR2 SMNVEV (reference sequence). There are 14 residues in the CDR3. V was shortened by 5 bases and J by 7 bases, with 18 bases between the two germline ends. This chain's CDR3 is CASSTGTLYNEQYF. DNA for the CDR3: TGTGCCAGCAGTACCGGGACACTTTACAATGAGCAGTACTTC.

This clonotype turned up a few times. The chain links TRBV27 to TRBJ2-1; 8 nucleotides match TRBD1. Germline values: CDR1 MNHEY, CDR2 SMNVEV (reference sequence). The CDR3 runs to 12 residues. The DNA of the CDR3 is TGTGAATACGGGACAGGTAACAATGAGCAGTTCTTC. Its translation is CEYGTGNNEQFF.

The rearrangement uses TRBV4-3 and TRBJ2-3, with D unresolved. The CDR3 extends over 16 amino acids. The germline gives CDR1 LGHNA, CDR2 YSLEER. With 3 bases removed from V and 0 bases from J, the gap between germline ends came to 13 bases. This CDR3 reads CASSQETGISTDTQYF. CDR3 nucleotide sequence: TGCGCCAGCAGCCAGGAGACTGGAATAAGCACAGATACGCAGTATTTT.

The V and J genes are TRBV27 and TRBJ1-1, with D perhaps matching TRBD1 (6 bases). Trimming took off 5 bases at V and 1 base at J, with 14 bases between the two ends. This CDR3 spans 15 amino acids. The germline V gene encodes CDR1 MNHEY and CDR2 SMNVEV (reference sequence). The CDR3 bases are TGTGCCAGCAGTCCCCGGGGACACTGGAACACTGAAGCTTTCTTT. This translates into CASSPRGHWNTEAFF.

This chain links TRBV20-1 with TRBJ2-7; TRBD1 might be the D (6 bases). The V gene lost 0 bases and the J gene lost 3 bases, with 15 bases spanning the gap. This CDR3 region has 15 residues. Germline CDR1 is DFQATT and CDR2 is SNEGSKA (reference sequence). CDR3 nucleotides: TGCAGTGCTAGAGATCTCCAGGGCAGGGGCTACGAGCAGTACTTC. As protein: CSARDLQGRGYEQYF.

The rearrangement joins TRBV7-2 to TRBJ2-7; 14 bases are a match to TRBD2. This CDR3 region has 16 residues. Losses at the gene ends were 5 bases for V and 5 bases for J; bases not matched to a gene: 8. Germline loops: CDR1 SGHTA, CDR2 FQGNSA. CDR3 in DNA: TGTGCCAGCAGCGTGAGACTAGCGGGAGGGATAAACGAGCAGTACTTC. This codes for CASSVRLAGGINEQYF.

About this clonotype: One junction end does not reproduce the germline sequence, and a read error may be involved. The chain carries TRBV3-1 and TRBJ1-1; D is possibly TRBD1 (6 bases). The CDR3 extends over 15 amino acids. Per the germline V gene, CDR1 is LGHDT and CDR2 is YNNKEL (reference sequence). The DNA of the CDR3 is TGTGCCAGTAGCCAAGAAGGGGGGGGGAGCACTGAAGCTTTCTTT. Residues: CASSQEGGGSTEAFF.

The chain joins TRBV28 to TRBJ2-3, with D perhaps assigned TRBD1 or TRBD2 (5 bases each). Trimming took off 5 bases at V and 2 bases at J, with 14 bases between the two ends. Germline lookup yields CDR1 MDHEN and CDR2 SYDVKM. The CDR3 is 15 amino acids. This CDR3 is CASSPPGTYTDTQYF. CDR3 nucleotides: TGTGCCAGCAGTCCACCGGGGACCTACACAGATACGCAGTATTTT.

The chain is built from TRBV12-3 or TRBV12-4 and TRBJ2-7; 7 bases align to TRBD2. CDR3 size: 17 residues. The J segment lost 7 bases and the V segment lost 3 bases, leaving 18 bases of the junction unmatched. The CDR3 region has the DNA TGTGCCAGCAGTTTCGGGCGGGAGTGGTCGTCGCACAATGAGCAGTACTTC. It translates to CASSFGREWSSHNEQYF.